This T cell receptor (beta chain) stems from a study of blood T cell repertoires in COVID-19. Study summary: Researchers got acute and convalescent COVID-19 samples from the United States, Italy and Spain. The cDNA or gDNA used as material had been derived from T cells, B-cell-depleted T cells, or PBMCs.

Germline CDR1 is LGHDT and CDR2 is YNNKEL (reference sequence). This CDR3 contains 15 residues. The trim removed 1 base at V and 4 bases at J, leaving 6 bases unmatched. Per the authors' pipeline: By means of reference gene primer amplification, nucleated cell counts were estimated. The assay was immunoSEQ multiplex PCR, and TCRdb's table has in-frame clones only and misses some. D and trimming come from the DNA, and the V and J calls and clone size come from that table. The profile covers about 74,000 clones, with more than 75% appearing a single time and roughly 15% taken by the ten largest. This clone turned up a few times.

The V gene is TRBV3-1 (or the pseudogene TRBV3-2), the J gene TRBJ1-1; 7 bases match TRBD1. The sample comprised peripheral blood. The origin of this receptor is a human donor in a cohort sampled during active COVID-19. The CDR3 loop is CASSQVQGRSTEAFF. The CDR3 DNA reads as TGTGCCAGCAGCCAAGTACAGGGGAGGTCCACTGAAGCTTTCTTT.